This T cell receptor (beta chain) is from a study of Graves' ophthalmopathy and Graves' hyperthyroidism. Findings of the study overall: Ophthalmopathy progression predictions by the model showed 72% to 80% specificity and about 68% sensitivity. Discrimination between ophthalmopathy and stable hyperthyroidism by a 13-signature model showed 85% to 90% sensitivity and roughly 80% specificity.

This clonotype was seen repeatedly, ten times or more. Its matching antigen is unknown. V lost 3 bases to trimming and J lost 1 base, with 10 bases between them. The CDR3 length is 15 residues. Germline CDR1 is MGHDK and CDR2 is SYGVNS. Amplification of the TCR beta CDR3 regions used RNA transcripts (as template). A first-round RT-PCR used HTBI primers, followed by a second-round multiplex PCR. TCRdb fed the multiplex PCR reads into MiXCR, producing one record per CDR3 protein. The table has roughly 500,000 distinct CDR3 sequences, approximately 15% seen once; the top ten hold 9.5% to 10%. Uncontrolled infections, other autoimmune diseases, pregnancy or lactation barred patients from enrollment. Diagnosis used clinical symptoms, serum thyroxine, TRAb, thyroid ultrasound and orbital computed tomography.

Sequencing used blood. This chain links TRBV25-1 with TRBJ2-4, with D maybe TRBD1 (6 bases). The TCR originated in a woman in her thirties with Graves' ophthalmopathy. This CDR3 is CASSDQGSAKNIQYF. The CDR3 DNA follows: TGTGCCAGCAGTGATCAGGGGTCGGCCAAAAACATTCAGTACTTC.